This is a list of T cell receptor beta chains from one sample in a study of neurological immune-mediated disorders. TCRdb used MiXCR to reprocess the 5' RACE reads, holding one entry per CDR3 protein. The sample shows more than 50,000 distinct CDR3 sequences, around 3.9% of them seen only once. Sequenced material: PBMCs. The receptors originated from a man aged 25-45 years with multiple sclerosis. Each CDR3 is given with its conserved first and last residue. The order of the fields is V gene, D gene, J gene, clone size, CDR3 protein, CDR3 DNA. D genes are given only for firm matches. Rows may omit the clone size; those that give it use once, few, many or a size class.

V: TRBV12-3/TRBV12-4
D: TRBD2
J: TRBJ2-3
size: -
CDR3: CASSLGGRAGGPIWLTDTQYF
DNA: TGTGCCAGCAGTCTAGGGGGGAGAGCGGGGGGCCCCATCTGGCTCACAGATACGCAGTATTTT

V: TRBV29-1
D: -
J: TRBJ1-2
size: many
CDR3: CSVETGTSYGYTF
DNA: TGCAGCGTTGAAACGGGCACCTCCTATGGCTACACCTTC

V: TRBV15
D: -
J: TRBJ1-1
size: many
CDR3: CATSRDKGMNTEAFF
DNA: TGTGCCACCAGCAGGGACAAAGGTATGAACACTGAAGCTTTCTTT

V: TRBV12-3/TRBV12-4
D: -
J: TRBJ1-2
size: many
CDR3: CASSGSLLYGYTF
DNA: TGTGCCAGCAGTGGTTCCTTATTATATGGCTACACCTTC

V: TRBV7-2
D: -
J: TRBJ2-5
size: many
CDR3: CASSEQFQETQYF
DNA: TGTGCCAGCAGCGAACAGTTCCAAGAGACCCAGTACTTC

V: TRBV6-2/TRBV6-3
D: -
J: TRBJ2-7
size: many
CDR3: CASSYQGPYEQYF
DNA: TGTGCCAGCAGTTACCAGGGCCCCTACGAGCAGTACTTC

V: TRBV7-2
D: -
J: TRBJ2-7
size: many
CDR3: CASSLARGEQYF
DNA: TGTGCCAGCAGCTTAGCGAGGGGCGAGCAGTACTTC

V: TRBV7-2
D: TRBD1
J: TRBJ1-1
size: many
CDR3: CASSLWGSAGGEAFF
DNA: TGTGCCAGCAGCTTATGGGGGTCGGCAGGGGGGGAAGCTTTCTTT

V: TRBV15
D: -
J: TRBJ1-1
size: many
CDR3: CATSRDSRGKTEAFF
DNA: TGTGCCACCAGCAGAGATTCGCGAGGGAAGACTGAAGCTTTCTTT

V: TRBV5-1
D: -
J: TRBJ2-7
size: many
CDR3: CASSLNQPDEQYF
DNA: TGCGCCAGCAGCTTGAACCAACCCGACGAGCAGTACTTC

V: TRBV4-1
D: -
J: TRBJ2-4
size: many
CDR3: CASSQPRDPNLAKNIQYF
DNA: TGCGCCAGCAGCCAACCCCGGGATCCGAACTTAGCCAAAAACATTCAGTACTTC

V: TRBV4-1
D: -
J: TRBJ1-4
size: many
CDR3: CASSPRAEGAREKLFF
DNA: TGCGCCAGCAGCCCACGGGCCGAAGGGGCGCGGGAAAAACTGTTTTTT

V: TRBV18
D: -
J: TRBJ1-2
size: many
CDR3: CASSPRRGQYGYTF
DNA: TGTGCCAGCTCACCACGGAGGGGACAATATGGCTACACCTTC

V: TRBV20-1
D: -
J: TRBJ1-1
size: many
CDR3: CSARQGLNTEAFF
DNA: TGCAGTGCTAGACAGGGCCTGAACACTGAAGCTTTCTTT

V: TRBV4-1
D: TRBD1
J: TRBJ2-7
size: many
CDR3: CASSQSGTGRYEQYF
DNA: TGCGCCAGCAGCCAAAGCGGGACAGGGCGGTACGAGCAGTACTTC

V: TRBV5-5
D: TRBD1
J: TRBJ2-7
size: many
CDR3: CASSLGQGLYEQYF
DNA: TGTGCCAGCAGCCTCGGACAGGGACTCTACGAGCAGTACTTC

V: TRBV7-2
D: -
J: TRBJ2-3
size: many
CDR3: CASSLPKGLFTDTQYF
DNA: TGTGCCAGCAGCTTACCTAAGGGACTCTTTACAGATACGCAGTATTTT

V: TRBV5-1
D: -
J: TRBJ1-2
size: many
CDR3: CASSSRGDGYTF
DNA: TGCGCCAGCAGCTCGAGAGGTGATGGCTACACCTTC

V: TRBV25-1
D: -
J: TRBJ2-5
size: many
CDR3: CASSEYNRQETQYF
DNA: TGTGCCAGCAGTGAATACAACAGACAAGAGACCCAGTACTTC

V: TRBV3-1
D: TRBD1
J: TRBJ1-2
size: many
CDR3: CASTADRGYGYTF
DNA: TGTGCCAGCACCGCGGACAGGGGCTATGGCTACACCTTC

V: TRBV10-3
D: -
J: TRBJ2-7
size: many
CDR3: CAISDIFDEQYF
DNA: TGTGCCATCAGTGATATTTTTGACGAGCAGTACTTC

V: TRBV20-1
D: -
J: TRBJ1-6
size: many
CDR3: CSALAGTLHNSPLHF
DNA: TGCAGTGCCCTAGCGGGGACACTTCACAATTCACCCCTCCACTTT

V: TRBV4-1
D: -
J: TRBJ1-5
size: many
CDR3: CASSQDSHNQPQHF
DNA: TGCGCCAGCAGCCAAGACAGCCACAATCAGCCCCAGCATTTT

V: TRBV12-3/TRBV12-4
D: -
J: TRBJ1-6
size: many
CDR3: CASSLNPPPLHF
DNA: TGTGCCAGCAGTTTAAACCCCCCACCCCTCCACTTT

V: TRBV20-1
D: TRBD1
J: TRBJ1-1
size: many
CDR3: CSARTGVGDTEAFF
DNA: TGCAGTGCAAGGACAGGGGTTGGAGACACTGAAGCTTTCTTT